This is a list of T cell receptor beta chains from one sample in a study of human T cells and chemical hapten exposure. TCRdb reprocessed the RACE reads via MiXCR and lists one record per CDR3 protein. The table includes tens of thousands of distinct CDR3 sequences, 7.5% to 8% detected once. The sample in question was whole blood, obtained in connection with sensitization to the hapten diphenylcyclopropenone (DPC). These receptors all come from a woman aged 50 to 60 with alopecia areata. Some clones in this sample may be carry-over from other donors' samples. The CDR3 runs from the conserved cysteine through the conserved F or W. A D gene is named only where the DNA matches it firmly. Only part of the rows carry a size: once, few, many, or a class if the clone is expanded.

V gene,clone size,J gene,D gene,CDR3 DNA,CDR3 protein
TRBV18,many,TRBJ1-1,-,TGTGCCAGCTCACCATTGGGCGGAGGAACTGAAGCTTTCTTT,CASSPLGGGTEAFF
TRBV29-1,many,TRBJ1-2,TRBD1,TGCAGCGCCTGGACAGGGACGGGTAACTATGGCTACACCTTC,CSAWTGTGNYGYTF
TRBV29-1,few,TRBJ2-1,TRBD2,TGCAGCGTTGTCGGGACTAGCGGCAATGAGCAGTTCTTC,CSVVGTSGNEQFF
TRBV20-1,few,TRBJ2-7,-,TGCAGTGCTAGACGGGCAGCCTTCTACGAGCAGTACTTC,CSARRAAFYEQYF
TRBV5-4,many,TRBJ2-7,TRBD1,TGTGCCAGCAGCTTTTGGGACAGGGCTTACGAGCAGTACTTC,CASSFWDRAYEQYF
TRBV30,many,TRBJ1-3,-,TGTGCCTGGAGCAGGAGGGGCGGTCCCTCTGGAAACACCATATATTTT,CAWSRRGGPSGNTIYF
TRBV29-1,-,TRBJ2-3,TRBD2,TGCAGCGTCTTCCGACTAGCAAGTGCAGATACGCAGTATTTT,CSVFRLASADTQYF
TRBV7-6,-,TRBJ2-5,-,TGTGCCAGCAGCTCGTCGACCGGGGTAGAGACCCAGTACTTC,CASSSSTGVETQYF
TRBV27,many,TRBJ1-2,TRBD1,TGTGCCAGCAGTCCACGACAGGGGTATGGCTACACCTTC,CASSPRQGYGYTF
TRBV7-2,many,TRBJ1-6,-,TGTGCCAGCAGCCTGGACAAATATAATTCACCCCTCCACTTT,CASSLDKYNSPLHF
TRBV4-3,many,TRBJ2-1,TRBD2,TGCGCCAGCAGCCAAGGTAGCGGGAGCCGCTACAATGAGCAGTTCTTC,CASSQGSGSRYNEQFF
TRBV29-1,many,TRBJ1-2,-,TGCAGCGTATGGCCGGGGGCGGACTATGGCTACACCTTC,CSVWPGADYGYTF
TRBV18,many,TRBJ2-7,TRBD1,TGTGCCAGCTCACCACGGGGGGACAGGGCTGTCTACGAGCAGTACTTC,CASSPRGDRAVYEQYF
TRBV20-1,many,TRBJ2-7,TRBD2,TGCAGTGCTAGCCCGGCGGCGGGACTAGCGTTCTACGAGCAGTACTTC,CSASPAAGLAFYEQYF